The source of this T cell receptor beta chain is a study of shared clonotypes between healthy human individuals. The study, taken as a whole, reports: Compared with memory subsets, naive subsets generally had larger estimated richness.

Sequencing was performed with immunoSEQ multiplex PCR; in TCRdb, only in-frame clones are kept and a portion is missing. The sample records about 2.1 million clones, 85% to 95% being singletons. As concerns this clone: Antigen unknown. Other DNA sequences in this specimen translate into the identical CDR3.

The CDR3 sequence is 15 residues long. V lost 2 bases to trimming and J lost 0 bases; unmatched junction nucleotides: 0. Germline CDR1 MNHEY, CDR2 SMNVEV (reference sequence). Naive-designated CD8 cells lacked CD45RO, were positively enriched for CCR7, and omitted terminally differentiated effector memory CD45RA+ cells. Sequencing used naive CD8+ T cells from PBMCs. The V gene is TRBV27, the J gene TRBJ2-7, with 11 bases aligning to TRBD2. The source of this sequence is a man aged 18 to 29 in good health. Some clones in this sample may be carry-over from other donors' samples. Written as DNA, the CDR3 is TGTGCCAGCAGTTTAGGGACTAGCGGCTCCTACGAGCAGTACTTC. This sequence encodes CASSLGTSGSYEQYF.